A single sample gave rise to the 5 T cell receptor beta chains below, sequenced in a study of CD8+ T cells in alopecia areata. Treatment reported: oral pan-JAK inhibitor, 5-10 mg twice daily. cDNA serving as the sequencing template came from extracted, reverse transcribed RNA. The repertoire was sequenced with immunoSEQ multiplex PCR; TCRdb's copy has only in-frame clones and lacks some. The table lists some 200,000 clones, more than 45% of them singletons. Sequences were derived from CD4+ T cells sorted from blood, sampled at week 24, from a patient treated with tofacitinib. Receptor source: a human donor with alopecia areata.

This clone was picked up a small number of times. The V call is TRBV7-2, the J call TRBJ2-5; the D gene is possibly TRBD2 (5 bases). Germline V gene sequence: CDR1 SGHTA, CDR2 FQGNSA. V lost 7 bases to trimming and J lost 2 bases, with 17 bases between them. This CDR3 comprises 15 residues. The CDR3 spells CASNRGGAGQETQYF. Written as DNA, the CDR3 is TGTGCCAGCAACCGTGGAGGTGCCGGGCAAGAGACCCAGTACTTC.

CDR3 bases: TGCGCCAGCAGGAGGACAGGGGCGAATTCACCCCTCCACTTT. This translates into CASRRTGANSPLHF. The rearrangement uses TRBV4-3 and TRBJ1-6; the match to TRBD1 covers 9 bases. CDR1 and CDR2 from the germline V gene are LGHNA and YSLEER. The CDR3 contains 14 residues. V was pared by 6 bases and J by 7 bases, with 4 bases of the junction left unmatched.

This clone occurred a few times. The chain couples TRBV5-1 to TRBJ2-1, with D tentatively TRBD2 (6 bases). This CDR3 region has 13 residues. Germline V gene lookup returns CDR1 SGHRS and CDR2 YFSETQ. Trimming stripped 0 bases from V and 7 bases from J, with 8 bases between. The CDR3 nucleotides are TGCGCCAGCAGCTTGGGACTAGAAAATGAGCAGTTCTTC. As protein: CASSLGLENEQFF. Drawing the rest from reference TRBV5-1 and TRBJ2-1, the complete variable domain is KAGVTQTPRYLIKTRGQQVTLSCSPISGHRSVSWYQQTPGQGLQFLFEYFSETQRNKGNFPGRFSGRQFSNSRSEMNVSTLELGDSALYLCASSLGLENEQFFGPGTRLTVL.

The V call is TRBV11-2, the J call TRBJ1-1, with 10 nucleotides matching TRBD1. This CDR3 contains 14 residues. CDR1 SGHAT and CDR2 FQNNGV come from the germline V gene. The V segment lost 5 bases and the J segment 6 bases; nucleotides outside the gene matches: 6. CDR3 DNA: TGTGCCAGCAGCACGGGACAGGGGAAGGCTGAAGCTTTCTTT. Protein: CASSTGQGKAEAFF.

The rearrangement uses TRBV29-1 and TRBJ2-3; 7 positions agree with TRBD1. Germline trimming cut 4 bases from V and 0 bases from J; bases unmatched to any gene: 4. The CDR3 is 14 amino acids. CDR1 is SQVTM and CDR2 is ANQGSEA in the germline V gene. The CDR3 DNA reads TGCAGCGTTGGACAGGGCCCTAGCACAGATACGCAGTATTTT. It specifies CSVGQGPSTDTQYF.